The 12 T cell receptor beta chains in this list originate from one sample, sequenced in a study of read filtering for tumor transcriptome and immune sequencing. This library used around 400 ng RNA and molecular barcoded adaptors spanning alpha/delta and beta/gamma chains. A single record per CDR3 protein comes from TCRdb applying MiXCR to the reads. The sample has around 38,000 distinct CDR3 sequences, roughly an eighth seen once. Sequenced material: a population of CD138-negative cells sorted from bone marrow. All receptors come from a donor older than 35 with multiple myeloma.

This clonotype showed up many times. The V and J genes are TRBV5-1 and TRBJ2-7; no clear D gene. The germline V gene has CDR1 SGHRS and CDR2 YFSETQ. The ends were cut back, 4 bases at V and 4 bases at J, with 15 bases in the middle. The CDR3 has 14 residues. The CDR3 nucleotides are TGCGCCAGCAGCAAAAGGACCGACGGATACGAGCAGTACTTC. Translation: CASSKRTDGYEQYF.

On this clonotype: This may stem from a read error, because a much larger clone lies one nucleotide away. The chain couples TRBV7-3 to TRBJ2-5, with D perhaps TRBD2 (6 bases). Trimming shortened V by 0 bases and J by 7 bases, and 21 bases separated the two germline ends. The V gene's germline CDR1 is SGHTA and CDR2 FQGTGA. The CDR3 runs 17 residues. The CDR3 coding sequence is TGTGCCAGCAGCTTAACCACCCCACCAGCCTTGCGGGGGACCCAGTACTTC. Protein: CASSLTTPPALRGTQYF.

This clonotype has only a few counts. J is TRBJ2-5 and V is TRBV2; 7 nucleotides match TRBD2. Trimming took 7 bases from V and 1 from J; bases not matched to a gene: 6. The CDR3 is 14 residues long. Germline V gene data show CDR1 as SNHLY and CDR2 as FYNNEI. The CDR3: CASKTGGGQETQYF. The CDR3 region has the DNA TGTGCCAGCAAGACGGGAGGAGGCCAAGAGACCCAGTACTTC.

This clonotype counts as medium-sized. CDR3 residues: CASTAIQGLEQFF. CDR3 bases: TGTGCCAGCACCGCCATACAGGGACTTGAGCAGTTCTTC. V usage is TRBV11-3 and J usage is TRBJ2-1; either TRBD1 or TRBD2 may fit D (6 bases each). The CDR3 is made up of 13 amino acids. CDR1 and CDR2 from the germline V gene are SGHNT and YENEEA. V lost 7 bases and J lost 9, with 16 bases in between. Full variable domain (missing parts from reference TRBV11-3 and TRBJ2-1): EAGVVQSPRYKIIEKKQPVAFWCNPISGHNTLYWYLQNLGQGPELLIRYENEEAVDDSQLPKDRFSAERLKGVDSTLKIQPAELGDSAVYLCASTAIQGLEQFFGPGTRLTVL.

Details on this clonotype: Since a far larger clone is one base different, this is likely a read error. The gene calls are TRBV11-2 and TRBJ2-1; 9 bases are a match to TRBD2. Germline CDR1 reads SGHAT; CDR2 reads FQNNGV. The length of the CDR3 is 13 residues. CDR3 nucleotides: TGTGCCAGCAGCTTAGAAGCGGGAGGTGAGCAGCTCTTC. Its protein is CASSLEAGGEQLF.

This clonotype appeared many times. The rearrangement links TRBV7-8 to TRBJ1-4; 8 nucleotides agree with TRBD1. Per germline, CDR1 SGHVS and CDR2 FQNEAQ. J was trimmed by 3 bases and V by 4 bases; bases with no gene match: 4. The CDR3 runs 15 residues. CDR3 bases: TGTGCCAGCAGCTACCAGACAGGGGCTAATGAAAAACTGTTTTTT. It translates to CASSYQTGANEKLFF.

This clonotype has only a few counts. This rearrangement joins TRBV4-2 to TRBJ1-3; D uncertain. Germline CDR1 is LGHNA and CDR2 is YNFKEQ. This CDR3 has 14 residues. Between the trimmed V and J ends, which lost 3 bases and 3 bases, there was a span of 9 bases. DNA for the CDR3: TGTGCCAGCAGCCATCTTGGAGATGGAAACACCATATATTTT. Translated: CASSHLGDGNTIYF.

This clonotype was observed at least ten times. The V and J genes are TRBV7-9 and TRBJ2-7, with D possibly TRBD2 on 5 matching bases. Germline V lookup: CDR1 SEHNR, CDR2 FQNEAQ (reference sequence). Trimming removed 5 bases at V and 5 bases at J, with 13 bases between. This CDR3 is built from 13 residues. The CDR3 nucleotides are TGTGCCAGCAGCGTTGGCGGGTGGAACGAGCAGTACTTC. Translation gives CASSVGGWNEQYF.

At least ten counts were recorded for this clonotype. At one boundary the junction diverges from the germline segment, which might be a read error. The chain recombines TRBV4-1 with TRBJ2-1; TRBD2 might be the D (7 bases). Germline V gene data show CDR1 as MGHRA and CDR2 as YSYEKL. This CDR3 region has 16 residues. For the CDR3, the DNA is TGCGCCAGCAGCCAAGATGAGGGGGGGGTTTACAATGAGCAGTTCTTT. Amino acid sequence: CASSQDEGGVYNEQFF.

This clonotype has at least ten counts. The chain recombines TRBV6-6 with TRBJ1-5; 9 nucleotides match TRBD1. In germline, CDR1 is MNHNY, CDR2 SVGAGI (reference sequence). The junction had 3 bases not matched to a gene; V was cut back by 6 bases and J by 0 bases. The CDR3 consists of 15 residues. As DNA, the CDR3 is TGTGCCAGCAGACAACAGGGGGCTAGCAATCAGCCCCAGCATTTT. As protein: CASRQQGASNQPQHF.

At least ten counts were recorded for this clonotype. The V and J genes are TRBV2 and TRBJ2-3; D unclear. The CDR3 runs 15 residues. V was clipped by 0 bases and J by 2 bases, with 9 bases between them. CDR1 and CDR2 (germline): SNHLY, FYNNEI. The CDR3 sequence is CASSEANTYTDTQYF. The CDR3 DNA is TGTGCCAGCAGTGAAGCAAACACCTACACAGATACGCAGTATTTT.

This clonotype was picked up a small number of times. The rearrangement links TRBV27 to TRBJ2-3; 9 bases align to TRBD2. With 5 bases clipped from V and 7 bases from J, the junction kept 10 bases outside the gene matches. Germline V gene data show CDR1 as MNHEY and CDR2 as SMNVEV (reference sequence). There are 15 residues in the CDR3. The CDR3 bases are TGTGCCAGCAGTCCCGGTAGCGGGAGCGGAAATACGCAGTATTTT. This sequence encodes CASSPGSGSGNTQYF.